This T cell receptor beta chain originates from a study of blood T cell repertoires in COVID-19. About the research overall: Spain, Italy and the United States supplied samples that represented acute and convalescent COVID-19.

Clones were sequenced by immunoSEQ multiplex PCR, and TCRdb holds only the in-frame ones, with some missing. The table records around 310,000 clones, 80% to 90% of them present only once. The germline V gene has CDR1 MNHEY and CDR2 SVGAGI. The CDR3 contains 12 residues. This clonotype originated in a man younger than 40 who had recovered from COVID-19. The chain carries TRBV6-5 and TRBJ1-2, with D tentatively TRBD1 (5 bases). The source material was PBMCs or T cells enriched from blood (not recorded which). The CDR3 loop reads CASRGPNYGYTF. For the CDR3, the DNA is TGTGCTTCGCGGGGCCCTAACTATGGCTACACCTTC.